This T cell receptor (beta chain) came from a study of regulatory T cells in long-lasting Graves disease. Study-wide background: Over 5 years on antithyroid drugs plus positive TSH receptor antibodies marked Graves' disease as persistent.

Study-level findings and limits: Newly diagnosed patients had higher TCR diversity than persistent Graves' patients did. Persistent disease samples used TRBV28, TRBJ1-2 and TRBJ2-5 preferentially.

Regarding time point: persistent/refractory GD, antithyroid drugs over 5 years with positive TRAb. Generation of the TCR library employed RNA extracted from PBMCs. Germline V lookup: CDR1 SGHTA, CDR2 FQGNSA. V shed 2 bases, J shed 6 bases, and the junction held 7 bases outside the gene matches. The CDR3 length is 14 residues. This clonotype came up many times. As yet, its antigen is unknown. The authors built TCR beta libraries using iRepertoire HTBI primers and Arm-PCR of CDR3 regions. TCRdb used MiXCR to reprocess the multiplex PCR reads, holding one entry per CDR3 protein. The data contain a few hundred thousand distinct CDR3 sequences, around a fifth of them seen just once; the ten biggest clones take up over 10%.

The starting material was peripheral blood mononuclear cells (PBMCs), obtained when the disease was refractory, from a patient treated with antithyroid drugs. This receptor was obtained from a female donor with Graves disease. V is TRBV7-2 and J is TRBJ2-7, with 7 bases lining up with TRBD2. The CDR3 DNA reads TGTGCCAGCAGCTTATGGGCCAGGGAGGGCGAGCAGTACTTC. This gives the protein CASSLWAREGEQYF. The full variable domain, in which reference TRBV7-2 and TRBJ2-7 provide the parts outside the CDR3, is GAGVSQSPSNKVTEKGKDVELRCDPISGHTALYWYRQSLGQGLEFLIYFQGNSAPDKSGLPSDRFSAERTGGSVSTLTIQRTQQEDSAVYLCASSLWAREGEQYFGPGTRLTVT.